The sequence of this T cell receptor beta chain was determined in a study of blood T cells in healthy people across ages. The study, taken as a whole, reports: Naive CD4+ cells and diversity were both higher in long-lived donors than in aged donors. As age increased, TCR beta diversity per million T cells fell in a roughly linear fashion.

This clonotype has a handful of counts. Antigen: not known. This CDR3 is built from 15 residues. Per germline, CDR1 DFQATT and CDR2 SNEGSKA (reference sequence). Trimming removed 1 base from V and 2 bases from J; junction bases left unmatched: 6. A second PCR, run for about 7 to 11 cycles, used a sample-barcoded 5' primer plus a J-beta primer mix. TCRdb processed the 5' RACE reads anew with MiXCR; each CDR3 protein has one entry. Of over a million distinct CDR3 sequences listed, over 35% are singletons. All donors came from Russia, were Caucasian and healthy, and spanned ages about 6 to 90. The chain links TRBV20-1 to TRBJ2-3, with TRBD1 identical over 7 bases. The specimen was blood. The TCR comes from a woman aged 55-70 years in good health. CDR3 DNA: TGCAGTGCTAGAGCCCGACAGGGTTCCACAGATACGCAGTATTTT. Amino acids: CSARARQGSTDTQYF.